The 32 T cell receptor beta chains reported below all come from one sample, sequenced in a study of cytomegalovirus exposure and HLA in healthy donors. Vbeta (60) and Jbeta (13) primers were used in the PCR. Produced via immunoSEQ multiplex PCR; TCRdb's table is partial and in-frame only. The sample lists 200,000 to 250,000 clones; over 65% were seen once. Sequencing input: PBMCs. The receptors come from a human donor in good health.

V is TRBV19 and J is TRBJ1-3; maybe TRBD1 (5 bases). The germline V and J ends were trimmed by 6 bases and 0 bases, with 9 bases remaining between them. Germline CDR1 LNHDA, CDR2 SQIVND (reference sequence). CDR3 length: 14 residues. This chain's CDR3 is CASRTDSSGNTIYF. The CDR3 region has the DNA TGTGCCAGTAGGACTGACAGCTCTGGAAACACCATATATTTT.

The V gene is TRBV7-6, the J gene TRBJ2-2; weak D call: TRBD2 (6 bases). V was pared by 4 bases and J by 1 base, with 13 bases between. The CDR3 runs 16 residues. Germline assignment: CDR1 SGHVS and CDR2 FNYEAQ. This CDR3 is CASSYAGGVNTGELFF. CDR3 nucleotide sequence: TGTGCCAGCAGCTACGCTGGCGGGGTGAACACCGGGGAGCTGTTTTTT. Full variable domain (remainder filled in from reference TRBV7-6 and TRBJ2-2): GAGVSQSPRYKVTKRGQDVALRCDPISGHVSLYWYRQALGQGPEFLTYFNYEAQQDKSGLPNDRFSAERPEGSISTLTIQRTEQRDSAMYRCASSYAGGVNTGELFFGEGSRLTVL.

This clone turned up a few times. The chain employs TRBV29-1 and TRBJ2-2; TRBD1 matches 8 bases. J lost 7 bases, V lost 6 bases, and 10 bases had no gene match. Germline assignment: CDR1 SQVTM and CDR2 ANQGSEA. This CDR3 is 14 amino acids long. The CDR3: CSVTGTGDHGELFF. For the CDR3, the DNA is TGCAGCGTCACCGGGACAGGAGATCACGGGGAGCTGTTTTTT.

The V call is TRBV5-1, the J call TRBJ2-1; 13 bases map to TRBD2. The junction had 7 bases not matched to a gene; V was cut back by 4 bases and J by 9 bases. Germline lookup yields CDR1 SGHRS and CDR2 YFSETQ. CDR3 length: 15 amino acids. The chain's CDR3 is CASSRTSGSEGEQFF. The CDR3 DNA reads TGCGCCAGCAGCAGGACTAGCGGGAGCGAAGGTGAGCAGTTCTTC.

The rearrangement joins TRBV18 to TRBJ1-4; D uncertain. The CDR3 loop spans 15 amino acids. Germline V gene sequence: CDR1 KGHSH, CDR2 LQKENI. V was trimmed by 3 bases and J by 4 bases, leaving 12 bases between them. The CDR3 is CASSPVGQDNEKLFF. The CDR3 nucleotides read TGTGCCAGCTCACCGGTCGGCCAGGATAATGAAAAACTGTTTTTT.

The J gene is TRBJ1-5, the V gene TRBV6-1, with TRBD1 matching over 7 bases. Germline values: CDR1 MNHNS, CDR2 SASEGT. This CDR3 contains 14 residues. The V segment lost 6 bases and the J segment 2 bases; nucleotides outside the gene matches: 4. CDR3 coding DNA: TGTGCCAGCAGAAACAGGGGCCGCAATCAGCCCCAGCATTTT. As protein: CASRNRGRNQPQHF.

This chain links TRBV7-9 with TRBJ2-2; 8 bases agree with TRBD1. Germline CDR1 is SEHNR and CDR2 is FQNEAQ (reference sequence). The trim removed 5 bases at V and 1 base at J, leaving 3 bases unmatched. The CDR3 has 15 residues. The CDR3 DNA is TGTGCCAGCAGCCCCGGGACAGGGAACACCGGGGAGCTGTTTTTT. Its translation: CASSPGTGNTGELFF.

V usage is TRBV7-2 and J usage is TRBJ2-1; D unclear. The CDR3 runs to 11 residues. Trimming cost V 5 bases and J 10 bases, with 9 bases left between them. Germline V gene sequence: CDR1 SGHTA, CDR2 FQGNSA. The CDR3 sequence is CASSPLREQFF. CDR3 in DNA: TGTGCCAGCAGCCCGCTTAGAGAGCAGTTCTTC.

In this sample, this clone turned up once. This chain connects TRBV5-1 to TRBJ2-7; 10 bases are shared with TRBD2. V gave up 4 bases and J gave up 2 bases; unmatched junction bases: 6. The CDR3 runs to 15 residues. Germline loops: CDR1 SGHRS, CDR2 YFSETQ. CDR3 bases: TGCGCCAGCAGCCCCAGGACTAGCGGCCCCTACGAGCAGTACTTC. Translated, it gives CASSPRTSGPYEQYF.

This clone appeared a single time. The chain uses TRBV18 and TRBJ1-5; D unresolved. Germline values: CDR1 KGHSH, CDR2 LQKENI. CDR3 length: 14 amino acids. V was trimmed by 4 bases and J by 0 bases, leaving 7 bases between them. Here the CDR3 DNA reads TGTGCCAGCTCACTCGCGGGTAGCAATCAGCCCCAGCATTTT. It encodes CASSLAGSNQPQHF.

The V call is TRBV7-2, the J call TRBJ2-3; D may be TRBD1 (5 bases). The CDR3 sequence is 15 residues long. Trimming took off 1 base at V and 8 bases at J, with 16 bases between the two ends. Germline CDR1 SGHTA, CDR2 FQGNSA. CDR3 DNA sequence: TGTGCCAGCAGCTTAGTACAGGCCCCTACGACTACGCAGTATTTT. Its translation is CASSLVQAPTTTQYF.

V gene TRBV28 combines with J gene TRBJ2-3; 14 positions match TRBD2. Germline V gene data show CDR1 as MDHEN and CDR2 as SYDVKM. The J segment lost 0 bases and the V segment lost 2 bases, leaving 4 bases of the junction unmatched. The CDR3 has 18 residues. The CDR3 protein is CASSLTGTSGSSTDTQYF. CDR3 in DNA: TGTGCCAGCAGTTTAACCGGGACTAGCGGGAGTAGCACAGATACGCAGTATTTT. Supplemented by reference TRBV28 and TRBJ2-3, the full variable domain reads DVKVTQSSRYLVKRTGEKVFLECVQDMDHENMFWYRQDPGLGLRLIYFSYDVKMKEKGDIPEGYSVSREKKERFSLILESASTNQTSMYLCASSLTGTSGSSTDTQYFGPGTRLTVL.

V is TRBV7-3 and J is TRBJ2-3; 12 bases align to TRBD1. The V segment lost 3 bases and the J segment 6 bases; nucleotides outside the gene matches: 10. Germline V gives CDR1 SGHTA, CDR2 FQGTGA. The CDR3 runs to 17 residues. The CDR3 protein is CASSFTLPGQGADTQYF. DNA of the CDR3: TGTGCCAGCAGCTTCACTCTACCGGGACAGGGGGCGGATACGCAGTATTTT. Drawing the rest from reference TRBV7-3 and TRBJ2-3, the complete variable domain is GAGVSQTPSNKVTEKGKYVELRCDPISGHTALYWYRQSLGQGPEFLIYFQGTGAADDSGLPNDRFFAVRPEGSVSTLKIQRTERGDSAVYLCASSFTLPGQGADTQYFGPGTRLTVL.

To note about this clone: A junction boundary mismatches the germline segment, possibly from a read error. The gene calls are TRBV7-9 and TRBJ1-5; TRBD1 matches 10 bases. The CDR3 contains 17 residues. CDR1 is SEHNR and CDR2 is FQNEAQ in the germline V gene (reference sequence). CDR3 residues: CSSSALDRGLPNQPQHF. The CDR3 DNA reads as TGTTCCAGCAGCGCACTTGACAGGGGGCTACCCAATCAGCCCCAGCATTTT.

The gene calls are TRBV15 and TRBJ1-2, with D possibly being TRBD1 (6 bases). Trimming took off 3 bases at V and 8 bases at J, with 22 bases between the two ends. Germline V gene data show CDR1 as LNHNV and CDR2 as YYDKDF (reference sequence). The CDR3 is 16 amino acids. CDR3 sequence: CATSSTSQGRVGGYTF. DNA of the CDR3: TGTGCCACCAGCAGTACCAGCCAGGGGAGGGTTGGCGGCTACACCTTC.

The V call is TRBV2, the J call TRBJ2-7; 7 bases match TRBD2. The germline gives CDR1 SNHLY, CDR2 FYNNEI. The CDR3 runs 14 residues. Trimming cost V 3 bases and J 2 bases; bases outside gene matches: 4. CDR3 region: CASSDRGGTYEQYF. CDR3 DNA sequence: TGTGCCAGCAGTGATCGCGGGGGTACCTACGAGCAGTACTTC.

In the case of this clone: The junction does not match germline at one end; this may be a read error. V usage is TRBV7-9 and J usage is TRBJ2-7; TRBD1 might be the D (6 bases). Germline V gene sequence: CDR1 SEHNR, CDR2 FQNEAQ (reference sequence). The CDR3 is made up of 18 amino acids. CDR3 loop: CSSSKGQGIRGGSYEQYF. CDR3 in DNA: TGTTCCAGCAGCAAAGGCCAGGGTATCAGGGGTGGCTCCTACGAGCAGTACTTC.

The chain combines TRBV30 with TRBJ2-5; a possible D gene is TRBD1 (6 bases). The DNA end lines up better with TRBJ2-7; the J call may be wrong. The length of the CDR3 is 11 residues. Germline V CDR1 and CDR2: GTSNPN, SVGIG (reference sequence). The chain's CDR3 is CAWSVGGEQYF. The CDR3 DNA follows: TGTGCCTGGAGTGTAGGGGGCGAGCAGTACTTC.

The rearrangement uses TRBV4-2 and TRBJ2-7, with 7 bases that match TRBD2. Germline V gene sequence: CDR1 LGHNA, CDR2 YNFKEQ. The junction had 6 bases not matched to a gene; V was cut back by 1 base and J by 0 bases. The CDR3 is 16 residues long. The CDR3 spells CASSQVSRGSSYEQYF. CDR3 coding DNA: TGTGCCAGCAGCCAAGTCTCCCGCGGGAGCTCCTACGAGCAGTACTTC.

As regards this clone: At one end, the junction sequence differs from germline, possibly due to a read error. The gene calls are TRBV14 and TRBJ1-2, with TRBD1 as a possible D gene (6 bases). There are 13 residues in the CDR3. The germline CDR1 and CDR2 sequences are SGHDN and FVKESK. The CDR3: CASSQHGTGPSAF. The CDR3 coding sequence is TGTGCCAGCAGCCAACATGGAACAGGGCCGTCCGCCTTC. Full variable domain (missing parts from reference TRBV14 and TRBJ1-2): EAGVTQFPSHSVIEKGQTVTLRCDPISGHDNLYWYRRVMGKEIKFLLHFVKESKQDESGMPNNRFLAERTGGTYSTLKVQPAELEDSGVYFCASSQHGTGPSAFGSGTRLTVV.

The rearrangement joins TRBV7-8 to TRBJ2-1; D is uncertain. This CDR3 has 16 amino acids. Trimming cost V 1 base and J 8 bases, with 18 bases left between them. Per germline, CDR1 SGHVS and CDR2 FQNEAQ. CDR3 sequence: CASSLESLVTPDEQFF. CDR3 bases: TGTGCCAGCAGCTTAGAGTCTCTAGTGACGCCGGATGAGCAGTTCTTC.

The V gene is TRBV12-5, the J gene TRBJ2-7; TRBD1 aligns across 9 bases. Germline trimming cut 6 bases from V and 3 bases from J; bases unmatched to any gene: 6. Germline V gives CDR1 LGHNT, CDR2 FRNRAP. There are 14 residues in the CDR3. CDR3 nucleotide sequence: TGTGCTAGTGGACCCGGGACAGGGTACTACGAGCAGTACTTC. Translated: CASGPGTGYYEQYF. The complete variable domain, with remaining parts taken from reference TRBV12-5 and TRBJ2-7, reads DARVTQTPRHKVTEMGQEVTMRCQPILGHNTVFWYRQTMMQGLELLAYFRNRAPLDDSGMPKDRFSAEMPDATLATLKIQPSEPRDSAVYFCASGPGTGYYEQYFGPGTRLTVT.

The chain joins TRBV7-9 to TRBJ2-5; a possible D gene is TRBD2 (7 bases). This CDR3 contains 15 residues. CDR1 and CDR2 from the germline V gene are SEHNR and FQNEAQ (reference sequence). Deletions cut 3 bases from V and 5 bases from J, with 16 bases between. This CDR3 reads CASSLGRGARETQYF. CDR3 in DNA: TGTGCCAGCAGCTTGGGTCGGGGGGCCCGGGAGACCCAGTACTTC.

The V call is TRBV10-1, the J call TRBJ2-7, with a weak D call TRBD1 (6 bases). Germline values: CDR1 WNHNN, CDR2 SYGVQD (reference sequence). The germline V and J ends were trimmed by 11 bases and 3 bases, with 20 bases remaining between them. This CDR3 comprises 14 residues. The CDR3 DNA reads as TGCGCCCTCCAACGGGGACAAACCTGCTACGAGCAGTACTTC. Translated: CALQRGQTCYEQYF.

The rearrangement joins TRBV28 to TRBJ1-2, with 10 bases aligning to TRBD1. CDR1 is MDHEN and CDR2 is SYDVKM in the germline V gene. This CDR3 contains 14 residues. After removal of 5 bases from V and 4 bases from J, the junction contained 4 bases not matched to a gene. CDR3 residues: CASSKTGGVYGYTF. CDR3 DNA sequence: TGTGCCAGCAGTAAGACAGGGGGCGTCTATGGCTACACCTTC.

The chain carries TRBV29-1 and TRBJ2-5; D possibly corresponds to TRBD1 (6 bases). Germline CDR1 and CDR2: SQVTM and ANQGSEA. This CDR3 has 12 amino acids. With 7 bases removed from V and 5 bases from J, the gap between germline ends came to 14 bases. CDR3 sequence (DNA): TGCAGCGCAGGGGTGGGGCAGGAGACCCAGTACTTC. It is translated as CSAGVGQETQYF.

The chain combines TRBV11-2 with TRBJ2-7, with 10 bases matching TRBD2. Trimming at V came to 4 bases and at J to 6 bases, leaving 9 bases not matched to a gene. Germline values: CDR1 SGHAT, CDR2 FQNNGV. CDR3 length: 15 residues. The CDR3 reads CASSSSSGRAGEQYF. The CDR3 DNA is TGTGCCAGCAGCTCGTCCAGCGGGAGGGCCGGCGAGCAGTACTTC.

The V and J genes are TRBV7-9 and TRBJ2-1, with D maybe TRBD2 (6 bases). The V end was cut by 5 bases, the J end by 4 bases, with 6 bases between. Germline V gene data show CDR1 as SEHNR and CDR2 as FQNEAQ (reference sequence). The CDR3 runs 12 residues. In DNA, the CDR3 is TGTGCCAGCAGCCGGGAGTACAATGAGCAGTTCTTC. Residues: CASSREYNEQFF.

CDR3 nucleotide sequence: TGTGCCAGCAGTTTATTGGGGTCTAGCGGGGTCCAAGAGACCCAGTACTTC. This sequence encodes CASSLLGSSGVQETQYF. The V call is TRBV28, the J call TRBJ2-5; 9 bases match TRBD2. Trimming took 1 base from V and 1 from J; bases not matched to a gene: 7. This CDR3 has 17 amino acids. CDR1 is MDHEN, CDR2 SYDVKM, per germline.

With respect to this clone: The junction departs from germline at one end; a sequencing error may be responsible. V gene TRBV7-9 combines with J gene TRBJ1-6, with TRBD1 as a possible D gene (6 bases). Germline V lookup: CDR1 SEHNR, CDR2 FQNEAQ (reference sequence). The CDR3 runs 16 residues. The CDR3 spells CSSNLVGTRDNSPLHF. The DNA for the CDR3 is TGTTCCAGCAATTTAGTCGGGACAAGAGATAATTCACCCCTCCACTTT.

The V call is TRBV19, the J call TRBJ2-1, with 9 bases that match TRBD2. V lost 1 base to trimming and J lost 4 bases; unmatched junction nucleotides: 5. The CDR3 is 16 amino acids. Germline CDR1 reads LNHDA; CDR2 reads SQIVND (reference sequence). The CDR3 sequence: CASSIVSGSGYNEQFF. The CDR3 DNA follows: TGTGCCAGTAGTATAGTTAGCGGGAGTGGTTACAATGAGCAGTTCTTC.

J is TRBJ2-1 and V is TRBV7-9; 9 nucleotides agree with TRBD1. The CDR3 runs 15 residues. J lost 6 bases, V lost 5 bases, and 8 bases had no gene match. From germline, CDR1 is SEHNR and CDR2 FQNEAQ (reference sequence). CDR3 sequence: CASSGTGISGNEQFF. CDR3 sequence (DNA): TGTGCCAGCAGCGGGACAGGGATTTCGGGCAATGAGCAGTTCTTC.